Presented here are 27 T cell receptor beta chains from one specimen sequenced in a study of control samples from healthy donors and cancer patients. Clones were sequenced by immunoSEQ multiplex PCR, and TCRdb holds only the in-frame ones, with some missing. The repertoire holds 70,000 to 95,000 clones, with 70% to 90% as singletons. Sequenced material: blood. Receptor source: a man aged 45 to 65 in good health.

This clone showed up just once. Written as DNA, the CDR3 is TGTGCCAGCAGCCGTACAGGGGGCACAGATACGCAGTATTTT. It translates to CASSRTGGTDTQYF. This chain uses TRBV11-3 with TRBJ2-3; 7 positions agree with TRBD1. This CDR3 is 14 amino acids long. V was clipped by 5 bases and J by 1 base; unmatched bases: 3. Germline V CDR1 and CDR2: SGHNT, YENEEA.

This clone was found once. The V and J genes are TRBV4-3 and TRBJ2-2, with 12 bases identical to TRBD1. Unmatched junction bases numbered 4, after V lost 4 bases and J lost 7 bases. In germline, CDR1 is LGHNA, CDR2 YSLEER. CDR3 length: 15 amino acids. This CDR3 is CASSPGTGGYGELFF. The CDR3 DNA sequence: TGCGCCAGCAGCCCCGGGACAGGGGGCTACGGGGAGCTGTTTTTT.

The V gene is TRBV7-2, the J gene TRBJ2-3, with a possible D match to TRBD2 (7 bases). V gave up 4 bases and J gave up 5 bases, with 19 bases separating them. CDR1 and CDR2 (germline): SGHTA, FQGNSA. The length of the CDR3 is 16 residues. CDR3 residues: CASSSGGGTAGDTQYF. The CDR3 DNA reads TGTGCCAGCAGCTCGGGGGGCGGGACTGCAGGAGATACGCAGTATTTT.

The chain links TRBV9 to TRBJ2-1, with a possible D match to TRBD2 (5 bases). With 0 bases removed from V and 2 bases from J, the gap between germline ends came to 9 bases. The CDR3 is 15 amino acids. Germline V gene lookup returns CDR1 SGDLS and CDR2 YYNGEE. For the CDR3, the DNA is TGTGCCAGCAGCGTAGGGACTGGGACCTACAATGAGCAGTTCTTC. This gives the protein CASSVGTGTYNEQFF.

The chain uses TRBV7-6 and TRBJ2-5, with TRBD2 matching 12 bases. Germline assignment: CDR1 SGHVS and CDR2 FNYEAQ. CDR3 size: 16 residues. The ends lost 1 base at V and 4 bases at J; junction bases unmatched: 4. CDR3 loop: CASSLGLAGVGETQYF. Written as DNA, the CDR3 is TGTGCCAGCAGCTTAGGACTAGCGGGAGTAGGAGAGACCCAGTACTTC.

The gene calls are TRBV5-1 and TRBJ2-3; D ambiguous. The CDR3 extends over 11 amino acids. CDR1 and CDR2 from the germline V gene are SGHRS and YFSETQ. V was shortened by 5 bases and J by 6 bases, with 7 bases between the two germline ends. CDR3 region: CASRLTDTQYF. The CDR3, as DNA: TGCGCCAGCAGACTGACGGATACGCAGTATTTT.

CDR3 in DNA: TGTGCCAGCAGTTATCGCGGCGGGGGCCCATCTGGGGAGCAGTTCTTC. Its translation is CASSYRGGGPSGEQFF. The chain uses TRBV6-2 or TRBV6-3 and TRBJ2-1; a possible D gene is TRBD2 (7 bases). CDR1 is MNHEY, CDR2 SVGEGT, per germline. The CDR3 is made up of 16 amino acids. V lost 3 bases and J lost 10, with 22 bases in between.

This chain joins TRBV7-6 and TRBJ2-2; tentatively, D is TRBD1 or TRBD2 (6 bases each). Germline V gene lookup returns CDR1 SGHVS and CDR2 FNYEAQ. The CDR3 has 15 amino acids. V lost 3 bases, J lost 5 bases, and 13 bases lay in between. CDR3 DNA sequence: TGTGCCAGCAGCTTGAGACTAGGGGGTACCGGGGAGCTGTTTTTT. Protein: CASSLRLGGTGELFF.

This chain joins TRBV19 and TRBJ1-3; tentative D call: TRBD1 (6 bases). V lost 10 bases and J lost 0, with 13 bases in between. Germline V CDR1 and CDR2: LNHDA, SQIVND (reference sequence). This CDR3 is 14 amino acids long. The CDR3 DNA reads as TGTGCCACCAGCCCGACAGGCTCTGGAAACACCATATATTTT. Its translation is CATSPTGSGNTIYF.

This clone has a handful of counts. A read error may account for a junction end that differs from germline. The genes are TRBV20-1 and TRBJ1-2, with D unresolved. The germline gives CDR1 DFQATT, CDR2 SNEGSKA (reference sequence). This CDR3 has 11 residues. CDR3: CSARANYGYTF. CDR3 in DNA: TGCAGTGCCAGAGCTAACTATGGCTACACCTTC.

The chain links TRBV6-6 to TRBJ1-5; 10 bases are shared with TRBD1. The trim removed 6 bases at V and 0 bases at J, leaving 5 bases unmatched. The CDR3 is made up of 16 amino acids. Germline V gene data show CDR1 as MNHNY and CDR2 as SVGAGI (reference sequence). The CDR3 is CASSKDRGYSNQPQHF. The CDR3 nucleotides read TGTGCCAGCAGCAAGGACAGGGGGTATAGCAATCAGCCCCAGCATTTT.

In the case of this clone: The sample has other DNA sequences that encode this CDR3 too. J is TRBJ1-5 and V is TRBV5-1; D gene unclear. The ends were cut back, 0 bases at V and 4 bases at J, with 5 bases in the middle. Germline CDR1 SGHRS, CDR2 YFSETQ. This CDR3 region has 13 residues. The CDR3 DNA follows: TGCGCCAGCAGCTTGGGGCAGAATCAGCCCCAGCATTTT. Amino acids: CASSLGQNQPQHF.

The table lists this clone with a count of one. The V and J genes are TRBV27 and TRBJ2-1; no definite D call. The CDR3 runs to 15 residues. Per germline, CDR1 MNHEY and CDR2 SMNVEV (reference sequence). V dropped 5 bases and J dropped 0 bases, with 11 bases sitting between them. This CDR3 is CASSTQPSSYNEQFF. Written as DNA, the CDR3 is TGTGCCAGCAGTACCCAGCCGAGCTCCTACAATGAGCAGTTCTTC.

Regarding this clone: The germline gene is not matched at one end of the junction; a read error may be the cause. The chain recombines TRBV5-1 with TRBJ1-5; a weak D match, TRBD1 (5 bases). The CDR3 runs 15 residues. Germline CDR1 SGHRS, CDR2 YFSETQ. This chain's CDR3 is CASSPGANSNQSQHF. As DNA, the CDR3 is TGCGCCAGCAGCCCCGGGGCGAATAGCAATCAGTCCCAGCATTTT.

The V and J genes are TRBV9 and TRBJ2-1, with no clear D. This CDR3 is 12 amino acids long. Germline loops: CDR1 SGDLS, CDR2 YYNGEE. Deletions cut 4 bases from V and 4 bases from J, with 6 bases between. The CDR3 sequence: CASSPGYNEQFF. The CDR3, as DNA: TGTGCCAGCAGCCCAGGTTACAATGAGCAGTTCTTC. Full variable domain (rest looked up from reference TRBV9 and TRBJ2-1): DSGVTQTPKHLITATGQRVTLRCSPRSGDLSVYWYQQSLDQGLQFLIQYYNGEERAKGNILERFSAQQFPDLHSELNLSSLELGDSALYFCASSPGYNEQFFGPGTRLTVL.

This clone was recorded a few times. The chain is built from TRBV2 and TRBJ2-1, with D perhaps TRBD2 (6 bases). The CDR3 length is 10 residues. From germline, CDR1 is SNHLY and CDR2 FYNNEI. The V gene lost 8 bases and the J gene lost 7 bases, with 6 bases spanning the gap. In DNA, the CDR3 is TGTGCCAGCGGAGGGAATGAGCAGTTCTTC. Its protein is CASGGNEQFF.

Of note for this clone: Sequence at one end of the junction differs from germline and may be a read error. The chain employs TRBV6-5 and TRBJ1-2; tentatively, D is TRBD1 (6 bases). Germline V lookup: CDR1 MNHEY, CDR2 SVGAGI. This CDR3 has 14 amino acids. The CDR3 region is CASSSRGLNSGYTF. The DNA of the CDR3 is TGTGCCAGCAGTAGCAGGGGACTTAACTCTGGCTACACCTTC.

The V call is TRBV11-1, the J call TRBJ2-2, with a weak D call TRBD1 (5 bases). The V gene lost 7 bases and the J gene lost 3 bases, with 18 bases spanning the gap. Germline V gene sequence: CDR1 SGHAT, CDR2 FQDESV (reference sequence). This CDR3 is 16 amino acids long. In DNA, the CDR3 is TGTGCCAGCAATACGGGTAGGGGTAAGGACACCGGGGAGCTGTTTTTT. As protein: CASNTGRGKDTGELFF.

The chain combines TRBV28 with TRBJ1-1; D gene unclear. Trimming removed 7 bases at V and 3 bases at J, with 12 bases between. Germline V gives CDR1 MDHEN, CDR2 SYDVKM. CDR3 length: 13 amino acids. The DNA for the CDR3 is TGTGCCAGCACCCTAGTGGGTTACACTGAAGCTTTCTTT. Its protein is CASTLVGYTEAFF.

This chain links TRBV2 with TRBJ2-1; the D is unclear. In germline, CDR1 is SNHLY, CDR2 FYNNEI. V lost 4 bases and J 0 bases, leaving 7 bases between the germline ends. The CDR3 loop spans 14 amino acids. The CDR3 nucleotides read TGTGCCAGCAGTGGCTGGGGCTCCTACAATGAGCAGTTCTTC. Translated, it gives CASSGWGSYNEQFF.

The V gene is TRBV6-5, the J gene TRBJ2-2, with 9 nucleotides matching TRBD1. Germline V gives CDR1 MNHEY, CDR2 SVGAGI. Unmatched junction bases numbered 10, after V lost 5 bases and J lost 9 bases. This CDR3 has 15 amino acids. CDR3 sequence: CASSNGQGPPRELFF. CDR3 sequence (DNA): TGTGCCAGCAGTAACGGACAGGGGCCTCCCCGGGAGCTGTTTTTT.

This chain uses TRBV7-2 with TRBJ2-2, with D possibly TRBD1 on 7 matching bases. Per the germline V gene, CDR1 is SGHTA and CDR2 is FQGNSA. V gave up 5 bases and J gave up 6 bases, with 13 bases separating them. The CDR3 consists of 14 residues. The CDR3 bases are TGTGCCAGCAGCCCCCAGGGGGGCCCCGGGGAGCTGTTTTTT. This encodes CASSPQGGPGELFF.

The gene calls are TRBV6-2 or TRBV6-3 and TRBJ2-2, with 14 bases identical to TRBD2. CDR3 size: 17 residues. Germline V gene lookup returns CDR1 MNHEY and CDR2 SVGEGT. The V and J ends lost 4 bases and 5 bases, in that order; junction bases with no gene match: 6. CDR3 nucleotides: TGTGCCAGCAGTTCGACTAGCGGGAGGGCGTGGACCGGGGAGCTGTTTTTT. Its translation is CASSSTSGRAWTGELFF.

This clone was detected a few times. DNA of the CDR3: TGTGCCTGGAGAACAACAGGGACGGGATCACCCCTCCACTTT. Protein sequence: CAWRTTGTGSPLHF. The chain combines TRBV30 with TRBJ1-6; TRBD1 might be the D (6 bases). This CDR3 comprises 14 residues. Germline CDR1 and CDR2: GTSNPN and SVGIG (reference sequence). V was pared by 3 bases and J by 10 bases, with 16 bases between.

V usage is TRBV2 and J usage is TRBJ1-2; 8 bases agree with TRBD1. Germline V gene data show CDR1 as SNHLY and CDR2 as FYNNEI. The V and J ends lost 7 bases and 6 bases, in that order; junction bases with no gene match: 7. This CDR3 has 13 amino acids. The CDR3 spells CASTLEQGDGYTF. CDR3 coding DNA: TGTGCCAGCACCCTAGAACAGGGGGATGGCTACACCTTC.

This clone was seen a handful of times. CDR3 DNA: TGCGCCAGCAGCTTCAATAGCGGGAGATACAATGAGCAGTTCTTC. It encodes CASSFNSGRYNEQFF. The gene calls are TRBV5-1 and TRBJ2-1, with 9 bases lining up with TRBD2. The CDR3 totals 15 residues. Germline values: CDR1 SGHRS, CDR2 YFSETQ. Unmatched junction bases numbered 4, after V lost 2 bases and J lost 4 bases. The complete variable domain, with remaining parts taken from reference TRBV5-1 and TRBJ2-1, reads KAGVTQTPRYLIKTRGQQVTLSCSPISGHRSVSWYQQTPGQGLQFLFEYFSETQRNKGNFPGRFSGRQFSNSRSEMNVSTLELGDSALYLCASSFNSGRYNEQFFGPGTRLTVL.

The chain employs TRBV9 and TRBJ2-2; the D is unclear. The CDR3 totals 14 residues. Germline CDR1 and CDR2: SGDLS and YYNGEE. V lost 3 bases and J 4 bases, leaving 10 bases between the germline ends. CDR3: CASSDGISTGELFF. In nucleotides, the CDR3 is TGTGCCAGCAGCGATGGCATAAGCACCGGGGAGCTGTTTTTT.